This TCR beta chain was profiled in a study of OX40 agonist ivuxolimab in advanced cancers. Background on the whole study: Ivuxolimab, which targeted the costimulatory receptor OX40 (CD134), was an agonistic, fully human IgG2 monoclonal antibody. Partial responses occurred in three dose-escalation patients: two with cutaneous melanoma and one with hepatocellular carcinoma. Of the approximately 50 dose-escalation patients, hepatocellular carcinoma was present in approximately 20, melanoma in approximately 15, renal cell carcinoma in 9 and head and neck cancer in 9. Prior anti-PD-1, anti-PD-L1 or anti-CTLA-4 therapy was permitted, and checkpoint inhibitors had been received by about 36% of dose-escalation patients. In the dose-escalation cohort, more than 80% of patients were male, and the mean age was around 65 years with a range of roughly 20 to 85. Intravenous ivuxolimab was administered to patients every 2 weeks at six dose levels: 0.01, 0.1, 0.3, 1.5, 3 and 10 mg/kg. Peripheral TCRbeta sequencing was intended to test whether TCR sequence diversity was altered and clonal T-cell expansion was caused by ivuxolimab. The monotherapy dose-escalation portion (N of about 57 patients) of the phase I ivuxolimab trial is reported in the paper.

Genomic DNA was extracted from sorted cells for sequencing of the TCRbeta CDR3 region. TCRbeta CDR3 regions were sequenced using the immunoSEQ Assay. TCRdb took this table from immuneACCESS and kept in-frame rearrangements with V and J called. Such tables lack part of the clones; where checked against another copy, unresolved V genes explain under half of the gap, and the rest is unexplained. The sample contains some 72,000 clones, around 92% of them found a single time. The ten largest clonotypes hold around 0.5% of the sample. The trial excluded patients who had a history of autoimmune disease or were on systemic immunosuppression. Peripheral blood for TCR sequencing was drawn from every dose cohort at baseline, at cycle 4 day 1 and at cycle 7 day 1. The samples were drawn from a first-in-human, open-label, multicenter phase I dose-escalation trial of ivuxolimab. The trial enrolled adults with locally advanced or metastatic head and neck squamous cell, hepatocellular, melanoma or renal cell carcinoma. CD4+ and CD8+ T cells were sorted separately from peripheral blood before TCR sequencing.

The investigation overall reported the following: After ivuxolimab, more expanded clones were found on average in CD8+ T cells than in CD4+ T cells. The antigen specificity of the clonally expanded peripheral T cells was not determined. Low levels of normalized T-cell clonal expansion were also seen in some nonresponding patients. At doses from 0.1 to 3.0 mg/kg, clonal expansion was seen in both CD4+ and CD8+ blood T cells between baseline and week 6. In the 0.1-3.0 mg/kg groups, partial responders had among the lowest normalized peripheral clonal expansion, particularly in CD8+ T cells.

The CDR3, cysteine through phenylalanine, is 15 amino acids long. Only the CDR3 part of the read is kept: 45 bases, read in frame from the first base. V drops 2 bases and J drops 1 base, leaving 11 bases in between. The germline V gene encodes CDR1 MNHNS and CDR2 SASEGT. Note on this clone: This clone's antigen is unknown. One base away there is no much larger clone; base qualities are not given.

The clonotype originates from an adult with an advanced solid tumor such as melanoma, head and neck, liver or kidney cancer. This specimen was CD4+ or CD8+ T cells sorted from blood, taken in a trial of the OX40 agonist ivuxolimab. The receptor chain draws on TRBV6-1 and TRBJ2-5; the D segment cannot be called with confidence. At the DNA level, the sequence is TGTGCCAGCAGTGAAACCCCAGGAGCCCAAGAGACCCAGTACTTC. It specifies CASSETPGAQETQYF.